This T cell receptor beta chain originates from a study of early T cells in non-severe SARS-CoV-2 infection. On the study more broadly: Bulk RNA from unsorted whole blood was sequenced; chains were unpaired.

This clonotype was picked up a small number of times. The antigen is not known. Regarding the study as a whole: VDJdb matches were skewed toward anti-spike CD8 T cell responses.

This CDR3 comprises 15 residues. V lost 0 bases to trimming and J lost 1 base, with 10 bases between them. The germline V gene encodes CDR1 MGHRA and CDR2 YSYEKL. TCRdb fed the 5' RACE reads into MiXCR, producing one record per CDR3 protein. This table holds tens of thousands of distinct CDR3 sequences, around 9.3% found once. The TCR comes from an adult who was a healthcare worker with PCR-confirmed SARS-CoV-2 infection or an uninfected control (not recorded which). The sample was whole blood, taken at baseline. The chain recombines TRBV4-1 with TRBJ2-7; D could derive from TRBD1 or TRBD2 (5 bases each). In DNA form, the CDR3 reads TGCGCCAGCAGCCAAGAAGGGACCCGTTCCTACGAGCAGTACTTC. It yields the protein CASSQEGTRSYEQYF.